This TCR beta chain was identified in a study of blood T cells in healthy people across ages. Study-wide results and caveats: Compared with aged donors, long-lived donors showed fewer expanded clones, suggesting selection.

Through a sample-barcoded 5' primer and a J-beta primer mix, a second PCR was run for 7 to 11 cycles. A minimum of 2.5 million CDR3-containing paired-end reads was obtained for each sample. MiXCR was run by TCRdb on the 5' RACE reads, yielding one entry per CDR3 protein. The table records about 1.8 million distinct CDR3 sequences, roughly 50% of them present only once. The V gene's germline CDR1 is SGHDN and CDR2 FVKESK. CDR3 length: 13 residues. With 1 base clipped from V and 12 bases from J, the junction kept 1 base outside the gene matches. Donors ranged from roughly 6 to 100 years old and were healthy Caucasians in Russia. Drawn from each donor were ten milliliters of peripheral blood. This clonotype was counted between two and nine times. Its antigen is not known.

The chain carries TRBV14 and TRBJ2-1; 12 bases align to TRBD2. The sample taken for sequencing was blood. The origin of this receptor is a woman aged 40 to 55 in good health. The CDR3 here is CASSQGGLAGQFF. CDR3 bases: TGTGCCAGCAGCCAAGGGGGACTAGCGGGGCAGTTCTTC.